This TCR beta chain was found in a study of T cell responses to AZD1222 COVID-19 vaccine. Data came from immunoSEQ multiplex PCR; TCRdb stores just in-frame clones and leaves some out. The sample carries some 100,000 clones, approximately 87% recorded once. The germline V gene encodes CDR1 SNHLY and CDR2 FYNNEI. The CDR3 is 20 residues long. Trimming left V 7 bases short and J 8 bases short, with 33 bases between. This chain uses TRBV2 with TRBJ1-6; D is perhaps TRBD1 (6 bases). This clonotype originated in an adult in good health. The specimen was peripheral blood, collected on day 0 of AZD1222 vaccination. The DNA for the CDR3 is TGTGCCAGCACTGACGGACAGTCTACTTTTGGCGATACCTCAGATTCACCCCTCCACTTT. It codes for CASTDGQSTFGDTSDSPLHF.